The 14 T cell receptor beta chains given below trace back to one sample, sequenced in a study of cytomegalovirus exposure and HLA in healthy donors. Both 60 Vbeta primers and 13 Jbeta primers went into the PCR. Data came from immunoSEQ multiplex PCR; TCRdb stores just in-frame clones and leaves some out. The sample lists a few hundred thousand clones, approximately 79% occurring once. Sequencing input: PBMCs. The receptors were sampled from a man aged 18 to 35 in good health and CMV-seronegative.

This chain connects TRBV9 to TRBJ2-1, with no clear D. The CDR3 loop spans 13 amino acids. Per germline, CDR1 SGDLS and CDR2 YYNGEE. Trimming left V 0 bases short and J 9 bases short, with 10 bases between. CDR3 DNA sequence: TGTGCCAGCAGCGTAGCGACTCTGGGTGAGCAGTTCTTC. As protein: CASSVATLGEQFF. Drawing the rest from reference TRBV9 and TRBJ2-1, the complete variable domain is DSGVTQTPKHLITATGQRVTLRCSPRSGDLSVYWYQQSLDQGLQFLIQYYNGEERAKGNILERFSAQQFPDLHSELNLSSLELGDSALYFCASSVATLGEQFFGPGTRLTVL.

The chain combines TRBV7-2 with TRBJ2-5; the match to TRBD2 covers 7 bases. Germline CDR1 SGHTA, CDR2 FQGNSA. There are 14 residues in the CDR3. V lost 5 bases and J lost 5; bases outside the gene matches: 8. The DNA of the CDR3 is TGTGCCAGCAGCGTTGGGACTACAGCTGAGACCCAGTACTTC. It codes for CASSVGTTAETQYF.

The chain combines TRBV6-1 with TRBJ2-7, with TRBD1 matching over 8 bases. The V gene's germline CDR1 is MNHNS and CDR2 SASEGT. The CDR3 loop spans 13 amino acids. Trimming at V came to 6 bases and at J to 3 bases, leaving 4 bases not matched to a gene. The chain's CDR3 is CASRRTGNYEQYF. CDR3 nucleotide sequence: TGTGCCAGCAGGAGGACAGGGAACTACGAGCAGTACTTC.

This chain links TRBV27 with TRBJ2-3; TRBD2 matches 13 bases. Trimming removed 5 bases from V and 4 bases from J; junction bases left unmatched: 3. CDR3 size: 15 residues. Germline-derived CDR1 and CDR2 are MNHEY and SMNVEV (reference sequence). The DNA of the CDR3 is TGTGCCAGCAGTCTCACTAGCGGGGGGGCAGATACGCAGTATTTT. Translating gives CASSLTSGGADTQYF.

V usage is TRBV5-4 and J usage is TRBJ2-7, with TRBD2 matching over 11 bases. There are 14 residues in the CDR3. CDR1 and CDR2 (germline): SGHNT, YYREEE (reference sequence). Germline trimming cut 3 bases from V and 2 bases from J; bases unmatched to any gene: 1. Written as DNA, the CDR3 is TGTGCCAGCAGCTCTAGCGGGGGGCCCTACGAGCAGTACTTC. Amino acid sequence: CASSSSGGPYEQYF.

V usage is TRBV2 and J usage is TRBJ2-2; D perhaps matches TRBD2 (6 bases). Looked up from germline, CDR1 is SNHLY and CDR2 is FYNNEI. The CDR3 is 14 residues long. Deletions cut 2 bases from V and 6 bases from J, with 10 bases between. The chain's CDR3 is CASSERRVSGELFF. The CDR3 DNA reads TGTGCCAGCAGTGAACGGAGGGTGTCCGGGGAGCTGTTTTTT. Full variable domain (remainder filled in from reference TRBV2 and TRBJ2-2): EPEVTQTPSHQVTQMGQEVILRCVPISNHLYFYWYRQILGQKVEFLVSFYNNEISEKSEIFDDQFSVERPDGSNFTLKIRSTKLEDSAMYFCASSERRVSGELFFGEGSRLTVL.

The genes are TRBV15 and TRBJ1-5; 7 bases match TRBD1. The V gene's germline CDR1 is LNHNV and CDR2 YYDKDF (reference sequence). The CDR3 extends over 14 amino acids. V trimming: 5 bases; J trimming: 9 bases; junction bases outside the gene matches: 10. The CDR3 here is CATSEDRAVPPQHF. The CDR3 DNA sequence: TGTGCCACCAGCGAAGACAGGGCGGTCCCGCCCCAGCATTTT.

The chain employs TRBV7-2 and TRBJ2-1; TRBD1 is a possible D gene (6 bases). The CDR3 spans 17 residues. Trimming removed 0 bases from V and 6 bases from J, with 18 bases in between. Germline V gene lookup returns CDR1 SGHTA and CDR2 FQGNSA. CDR3 sequence (DNA): TGTGCCAGCAGCTTAGCCCTGGGACATGCCGTGGGCAATGAGCAGTTCTTC. This encodes CASSLALGHAVGNEQFF.

Here the CDR3 reads CASGSLNTGELFF. The CDR3 DNA is TGTGCCAGCGGCTCGCTGAACACCGGGGAGCTGTTTTTT. The chain joins TRBV28 to TRBJ2-2; D remains unclear. The germline V gene has CDR1 MDHEN and CDR2 SYDVKM. CDR3 length: 13 residues. Trimming shortened V by 8 bases and J by 1 base, and 8 bases separated the two germline ends.

The chain carries TRBV7-3 and TRBJ1-1, with D possibly matching TRBD1 (6 bases). CDR1 and CDR2 (germline): SGHTA, FQGTGA. Trimming took off 5 bases at V and 1 base at J, with 14 bases between the two ends. The CDR3 runs to 15 residues. CDR3 protein: CASSLQGPPNTEAFF. As DNA, the CDR3 is TGTGCCAGCAGCCTACAGGGCCCCCCGAACACTGAAGCTTTCTTT.

This chain links TRBV9 with TRBJ2-5, with TRBD1 identical over 7 bases. V lost 4 bases and J lost 5; bases outside the gene matches: 8. Germline-derived CDR1 and CDR2 are SGDLS and YYNGEE. The length of the CDR3 is 14 residues. CDR3 nucleotide sequence: TGTGCCAGCAGCCCGACAGGGATGTATGAGACCCAGTACTTC. Amino acid sequence: CASSPTGMYETQYF.

The J gene is TRBJ2-6, the V gene TRBV30; D gene ambiguous. The length of the CDR3 is 15 residues. V shed 0 bases and J shed 1 base, with 7 bases lying between them. Per germline, CDR1 GTSNPN and CDR2 SVGIG (reference sequence). CDR3 DNA sequence: TGTGCCTGGAGTGTAAGAGGATCTGGGGCCAACGTCCTGACTTTC. Translation: CAWSVRGSGANVLTF.

The V and J genes are TRBV5-6 and TRBJ2-5, with D maybe TRBD1 (7 bases). The V end lost 5 bases, the J end lost 3 bases, and 20 bases lay between the germline ends. CDR1 and CDR2 (germline): SGHDT, YYEEEE. There are 16 residues in the CDR3. Written as DNA, the CDR3 is TGTGCCAGCAGATCGGTGCGAGACAGGGAGGAAGAGACCCAGTACTTC. Translation gives CASRSVRDREEETQYF.

The chain is built from TRBV14 and TRBJ1-4; D is unresolved. This CDR3 is 15 amino acids long. CDR1 and CDR2 (germline): SGHDN, FVKESK. With 3 bases removed from V and 4 bases from J, the gap between germline ends came to 12 bases. DNA of the CDR3: TGTGCCAGCAGCCAGTCTCCGGGAGATAATGAAAAACTGTTTTTT. Encoded protein: CASSQSPGDNEKLFF. Full variable domain (outside the CDR3, taken from reference TRBV14 and TRBJ1-4): EAGVTQFPSHSVIEKGQTVTLRCDPISGHDNLYWYRRVMGKEIKFLLHFVKESKQDESGMPNNRFLAERTGGTYSTLKVQPAELEDSGVYFCASSQSPGDNEKLFFGSGTQLSVL.